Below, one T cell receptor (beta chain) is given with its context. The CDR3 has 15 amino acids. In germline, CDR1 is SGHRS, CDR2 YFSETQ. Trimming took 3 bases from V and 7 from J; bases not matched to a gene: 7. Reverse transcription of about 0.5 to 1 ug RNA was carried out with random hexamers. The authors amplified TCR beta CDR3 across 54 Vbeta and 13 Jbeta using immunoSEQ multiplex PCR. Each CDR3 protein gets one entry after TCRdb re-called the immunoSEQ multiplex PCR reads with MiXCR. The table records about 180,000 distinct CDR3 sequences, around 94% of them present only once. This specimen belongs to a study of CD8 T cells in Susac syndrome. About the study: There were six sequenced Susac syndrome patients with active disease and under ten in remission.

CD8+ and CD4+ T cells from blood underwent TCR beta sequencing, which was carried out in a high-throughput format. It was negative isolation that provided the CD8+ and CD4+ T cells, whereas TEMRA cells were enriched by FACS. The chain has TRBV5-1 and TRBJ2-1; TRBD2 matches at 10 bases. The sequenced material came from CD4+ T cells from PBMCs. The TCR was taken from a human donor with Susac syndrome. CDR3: CASSYSGRRRNEQFF. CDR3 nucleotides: TGCGCCAGCAGCTATAGCGGGAGGAGAAGAAATGAGCAGTTCTTC.